The clone carrying this T cell receptor (beta chain) was recorded many times. In preparing bulk TCR libraries, previously described methods and listed TCR primers were used. TCRdb redid the calling of the PCR reads with MiXCR, one entry per CDR3 protein. Here the sample spans just under 650,000 distinct CDR3 sequences, 20% being singletons. The CDR3 has 10 residues. V gave up 10 bases and J gave up 0 bases, with 2 bases separating them. The data were taken from a study of molecular identifiers for immune sequencing clone quantification. Sorting captured naive CD8 T cells as CD8+CD4-CCR7+CD45RA+. Sequencing was done on a sample of naive CD8+ T cells from blood, with Jurkat cell RNA spiked in. Subset denoted: FACS-sorted CD8+CD4-CCR7+CD45RA+ naive T cells. The V and J genes are TRBV12-3 or TRBV12-4 and TRBJ2-3; D call uncertain. The source is a human donor in good health. Some libraries in this study had Jurkat cell RNA spiked in. The CDR3 loop is CATSTDTQYF. The CDR3 nucleotides are TGTGCCACTAGCACAGATACGCAGTATTTT.